This record looks at one T cell receptor (beta chain) sequence and its context. This clone was seen a handful of times. Its antigen has not been determined. No much larger clone exists at a distance of one base, and base qualities are not known. The record originates from a study of blood T cell repertoires in COVID-19 (TCRdb year 2020). Background for the entire study: The collaborator samples originated in the United States, Italy and Spain and spanned the acute and convalescent phases of COVID-19. Nearly every sample came with metadata listing a de-identified subject ID, COVID-19 status, age in years and sex. Samples came from the ongoing ImmuneRACE study (first 160 participants) plus 1,254 subjects from 6 global collaborators. Subjects who had been exposed to COVID-19, were actively infected with it, or had recovered from it provided the deeply sampled blood TCRbeta repertoires that made up the dataset. HLA class I and class II types, where available, came from metadata supplied by the sample provider rather than from assay-based typing. The repertoires were released in a freely available public database intended as a resource for research on the immune response to SARS-CoV-2. The prospective study material was composed of cDNA or gDNA derived from T cells, B-cell-depleted T cells, or PBMCs. Points the paper makes about the study in general: The amount of clinical and demographic metadata varied by source and participant and was provided uncurated.

TCRbeta CDR3 regions were amplified from genomic DNA by means of the immunoSEQ Assay, a bias-controlled multiplex PCR. Turning to the authors' computational methods: Nucleated cell counts per sample were estimated from amplification of reference gene primers within the assay. To quantify the absolute abundance of each unique TCRbeta CDR3 rearrangement, sequence reads were collapsed and filtered. Productive Simpson clonality was computed per sample as the square root of Simpson's diversity index over productive rearrangements. TCRdb obtained this table from immuneACCESS and retained in-frame rearrangements with V and J assigned. These tables miss some clones; where compared with another copy, unresolved V genes account for less than half of the shortfall, and the remainder is unexplained. V and J calls and clone size are given by that table; D and trimming were obtained from the DNA. The sample table shows roughly 170,000 clones, and around 87% are seen once. The ten biggest clones cover roughly 0.85% of the sample.

Samples from volunteer blood donors who had recovered from COVID-19 were contributed by a second Seattle source. Collaborating institutions collected whole blood in K2EDTA tubes following their own protocols. For TCRbeta analysis, collaborators shipped samples in one of three forms: frozen whole blood, isolated PBMCs, or DNA extracted from either of those sample types. Sequenced input: peripheral blood. The clonotype was recovered from a woman between 18 and 30 years old who had recovered from COVID-19.

The bases read TGTGCCAGCAGCTTCGGGAACCCAAACACTGAAGCTTTCTTT. Its protein product is CASSFGNPNTEAFF. In this chain, TRBV7-9 is recombined with TRBJ1-1; the D gene is not confidently resolved. Reading from cysteine to phenylalanine, the CDR3 counts 14 amino acids. Here the CDR3 DNA is all that survives: 42 bases in frame from base 1. V is cut by 3 bases and J by 2 bases, and the space between the germline ends is 10 bases. From the germline V gene (reference sequence), CDR1 is SEHNR and CDR2 is FQNEAQ.